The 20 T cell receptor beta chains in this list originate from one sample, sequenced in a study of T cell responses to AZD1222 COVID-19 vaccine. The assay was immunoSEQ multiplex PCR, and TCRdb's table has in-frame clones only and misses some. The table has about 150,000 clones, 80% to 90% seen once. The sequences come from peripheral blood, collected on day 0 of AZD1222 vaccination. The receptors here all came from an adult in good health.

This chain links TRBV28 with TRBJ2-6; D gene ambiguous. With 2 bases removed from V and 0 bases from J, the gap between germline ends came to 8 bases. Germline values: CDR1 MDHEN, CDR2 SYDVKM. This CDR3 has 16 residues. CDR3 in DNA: TGTGCCAGCAGTTTACCCCCAGGCTCTGGGGCCAACGTCCTGACTTTC. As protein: CASSLPPGSGANVLTF.

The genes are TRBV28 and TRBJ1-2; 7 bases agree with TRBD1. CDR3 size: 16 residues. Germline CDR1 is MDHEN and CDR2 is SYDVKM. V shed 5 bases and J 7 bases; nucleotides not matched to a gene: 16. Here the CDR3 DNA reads TGTGCCAGCAGTCTACTCAGGGGGAAGCGAGGAGGTGGCTACACCTTC. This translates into CASSLLRGKRGGGYTF.

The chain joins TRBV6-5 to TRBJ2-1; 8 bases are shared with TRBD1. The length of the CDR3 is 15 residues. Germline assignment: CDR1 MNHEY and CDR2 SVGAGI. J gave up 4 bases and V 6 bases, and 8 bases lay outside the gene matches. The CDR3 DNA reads TGTGCCAGCAGAACGACAGGGGCAGGGTACAATGAGCAGTTCTTC. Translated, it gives CASRTTGAGYNEQFF.

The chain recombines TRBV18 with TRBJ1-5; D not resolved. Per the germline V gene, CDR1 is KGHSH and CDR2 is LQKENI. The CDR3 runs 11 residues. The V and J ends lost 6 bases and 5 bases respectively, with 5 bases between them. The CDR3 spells CASSPYQPQHF. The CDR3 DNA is TGTGCCAGCTCTCCTTATCAGCCCCAGCATTTT. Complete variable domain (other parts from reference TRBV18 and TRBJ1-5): NAGVMQNPRHLVRRRGQEARLRCSPMKGHSHVYWYRQLPEEGLKFMVYLQKENIIDESGMPKERFSAEFPKEGPSILRIQQVVRGDSAAYFCASSPYQPQHFGDGTRLSIL.

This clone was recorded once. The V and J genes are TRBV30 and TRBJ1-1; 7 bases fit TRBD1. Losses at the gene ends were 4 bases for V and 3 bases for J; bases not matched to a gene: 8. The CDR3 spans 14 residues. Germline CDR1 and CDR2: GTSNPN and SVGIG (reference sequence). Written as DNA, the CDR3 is TGTGCCTGGAACAGGGGAAGGTTGGACACTGAAGCTTTCTTT. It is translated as CAWNRGRLDTEAFF.

The CDR3: CSIQRRESSYGYTF. As DNA, the CDR3 is TGCAGCATTCAAAGACGGGAAAGTTCGTATGGCTACACCTTC. The J gene is TRBJ1-2, the V gene TRBV29-1; D ambiguous. Trimming cost V 8 bases and J 5 bases, with 21 bases left between them. Germline loops: CDR1 SQVTM, CDR2 ANQGSEA. CDR3 length: 14 amino acids.

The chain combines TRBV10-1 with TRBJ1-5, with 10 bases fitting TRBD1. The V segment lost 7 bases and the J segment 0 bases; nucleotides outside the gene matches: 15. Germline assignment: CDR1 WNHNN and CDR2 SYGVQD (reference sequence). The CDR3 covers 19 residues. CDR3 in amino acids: CASNQLRQGAPYSNQPQHF. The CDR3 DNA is TGCGCCAGCAACCAATTAAGACAGGGGGCTCCTTATAGCAATCAGCCCCAGCATTTT.

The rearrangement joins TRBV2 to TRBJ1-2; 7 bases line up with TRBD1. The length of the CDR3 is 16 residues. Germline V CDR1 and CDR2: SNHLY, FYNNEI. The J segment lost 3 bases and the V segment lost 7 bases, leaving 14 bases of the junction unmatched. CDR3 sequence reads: CASNLRQTGSDYGYTF. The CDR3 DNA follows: TGTGCCAGCAATCTAAGGCAGACAGGGAGCGACTATGGCTACACCTTC.

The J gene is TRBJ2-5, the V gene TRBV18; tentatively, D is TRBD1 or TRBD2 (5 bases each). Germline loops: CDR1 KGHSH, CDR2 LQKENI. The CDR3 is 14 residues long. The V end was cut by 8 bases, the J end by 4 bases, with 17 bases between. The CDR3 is CASLRAAGGETQYF. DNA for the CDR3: TGTGCCAGCCTACGGGCGGCTGGGGGAGAGACCCAGTACTTC.

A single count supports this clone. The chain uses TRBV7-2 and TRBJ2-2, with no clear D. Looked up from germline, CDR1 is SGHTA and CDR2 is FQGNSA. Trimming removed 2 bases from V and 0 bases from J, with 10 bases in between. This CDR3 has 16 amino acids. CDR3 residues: CASSLIAGPNTGELFF. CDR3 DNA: TGTGCCAGCAGCTTAATAGCAGGACCGAACACCGGGGAGCTGTTTTTT.

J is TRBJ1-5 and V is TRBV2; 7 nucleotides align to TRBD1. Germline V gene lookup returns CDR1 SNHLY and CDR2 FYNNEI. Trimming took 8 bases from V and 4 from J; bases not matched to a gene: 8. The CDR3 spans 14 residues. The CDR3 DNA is TGTGCCAGCGCCCCGGACAGGTTTAATCAGCCCCAGCATTTT. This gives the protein CASAPDRFNQPQHF.

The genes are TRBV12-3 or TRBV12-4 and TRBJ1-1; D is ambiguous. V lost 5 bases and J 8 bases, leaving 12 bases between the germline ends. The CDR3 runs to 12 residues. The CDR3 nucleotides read TGTGCCAGCAGTCCCCACTATGACGAAGCTTTCTTT. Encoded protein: CASSPHYDEAFF.

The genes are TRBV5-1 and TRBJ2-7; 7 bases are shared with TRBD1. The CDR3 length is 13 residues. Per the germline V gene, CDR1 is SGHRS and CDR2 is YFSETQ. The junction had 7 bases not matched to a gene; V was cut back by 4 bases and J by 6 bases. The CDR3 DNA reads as TGCGCCAGCAGCCCCCTGACAGGGTTCGAGCAGTACTTC. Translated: CASSPLTGFEQYF. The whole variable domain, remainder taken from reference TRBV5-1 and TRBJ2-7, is KAGVTQTPRYLIKTRGQQVTLSCSPISGHRSVSWYQQTPGQGLQFLFEYFSETQRNKGNFPGRFSGRQFSNSRSEMNVSTLELGDSALYLCASSPLTGFEQYFGPGTRLTVT.

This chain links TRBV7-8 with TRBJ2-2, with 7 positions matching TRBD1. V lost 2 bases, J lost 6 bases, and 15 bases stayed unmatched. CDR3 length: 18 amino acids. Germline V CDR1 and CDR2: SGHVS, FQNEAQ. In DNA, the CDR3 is TGTGCCAGCAGCTTAAGGGGGCACCGGACTGTGCGTCCCGGGGAGCTGTTTTTT. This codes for CASSLRGHRTVRPGELFF.

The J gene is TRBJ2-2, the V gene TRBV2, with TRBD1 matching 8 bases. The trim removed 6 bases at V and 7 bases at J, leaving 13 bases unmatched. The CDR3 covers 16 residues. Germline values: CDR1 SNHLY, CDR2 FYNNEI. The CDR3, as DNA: TGTGCCAGCAGGAAACAGGGGGGCGGGTATGGCGGGGAGCTGTTTTTT. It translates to CASRKQGGGYGGELFF.

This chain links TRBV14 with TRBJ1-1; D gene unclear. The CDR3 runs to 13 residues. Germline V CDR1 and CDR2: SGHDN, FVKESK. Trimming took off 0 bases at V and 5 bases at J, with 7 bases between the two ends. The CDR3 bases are TGTGCCAGCAGCCAAGATCTGGGTACTGAAGCTTTCTTT. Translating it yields CASSQDLGTEAFF.

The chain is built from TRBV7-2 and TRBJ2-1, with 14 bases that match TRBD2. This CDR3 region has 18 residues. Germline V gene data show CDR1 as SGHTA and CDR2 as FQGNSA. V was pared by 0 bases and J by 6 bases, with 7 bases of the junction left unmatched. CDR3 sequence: CASSLASLTSGRANEQFF. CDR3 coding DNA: TGTGCCAGCAGCTTAGCTTCCCTGACTAGCGGGAGGGCCAATGAGCAGTTCTTC.

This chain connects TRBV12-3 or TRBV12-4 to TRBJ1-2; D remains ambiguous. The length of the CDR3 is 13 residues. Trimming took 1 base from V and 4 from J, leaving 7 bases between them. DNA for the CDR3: TGTGCCAGCAGTTTAGGGCAGGTCTATGGCTACACCTTC. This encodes CASSLGQVYGYTF.

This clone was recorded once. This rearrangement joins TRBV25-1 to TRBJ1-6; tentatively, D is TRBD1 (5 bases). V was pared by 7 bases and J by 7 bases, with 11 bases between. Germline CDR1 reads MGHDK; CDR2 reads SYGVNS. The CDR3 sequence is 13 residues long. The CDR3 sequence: CASIGAVNSPLHF. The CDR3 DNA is TGTGCCAGCATCGGGGCCGTGAATTCACCCCTCCACTTT.

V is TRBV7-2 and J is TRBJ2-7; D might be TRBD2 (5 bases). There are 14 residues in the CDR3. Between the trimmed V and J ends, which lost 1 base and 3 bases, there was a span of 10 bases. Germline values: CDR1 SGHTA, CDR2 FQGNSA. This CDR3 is CASSLVRGDYEQYF. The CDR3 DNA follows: TGTGCCAGCAGCTTAGTACGGGGAGACTACGAGCAGTACTTC. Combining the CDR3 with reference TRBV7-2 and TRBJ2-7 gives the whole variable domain GAGVSQSPSNKVTEKGKDVELRCDPISGHTALYWYRQSLGQGLEFLIYFQGNSAPDKSGLPSDRFSAERTGGSVSTLTIQRTQQEDSAVYLCASSLVRGDYEQYFGPGTRLTVT.